These 17 T cell receptor beta chains share one sample of origin, sequenced in a study of CD8+CD57+ T cells in acquired aplastic anemia. The TCR beta profiling, which covered VDJ combination and CDR3 sequence, was carried out using genomic DNA as the template. TCRdb processed the reads anew with MiXCR; each CDR3 protein has one entry. The repertoire holds some 120,000 distinct CDR3 sequences, with around 46% as singletons. Sequencing was carried out using sorted CD4+, CD8+, or CD8+CD57+ T cells (not recorded which) from PBMCs. These receptors came from a human donor in good health, serving as a control.

The chain carries TRBV15 and TRBJ2-7; TRBD1 matches 7 bases. The germline gives CDR1 LNHNV, CDR2 YYDKDF (reference sequence). The length of the CDR3 is 14 residues. The J segment lost 5 bases and the V segment lost 3 bases, leaving 7 bases of the junction unmatched. The CDR3 sequence: CATSSAGGTDEQYF. The CDR3 coding sequence is TGTGCCACCAGCAGCGCAGGGGGTACTGACGAGCAGTACTTC.

The V gene is TRBV20-1, the J gene TRBJ2-1; tentatively, D is TRBD2 (6 bases). CDR3 length equals 15 residues. The V end was cut by 1 base, the J end by 6 bases, with 16 bases between. Germline V CDR1 and CDR2: DFQATT, SNEGSKA (reference sequence). CDR3 nucleotide sequence: TGCAGTGCTAGAGTAGAGTGGGCGGGGCCCAATGAGCAGTTCTTC. Translated: CSARVEWAGPNEQFF.

A remark on this clonotype: Its ends do not fully match the called genes, so a read error is possible. The V call is TRBV2, the J call TRBJ2-3; tentative D call: TRBD1 (6 bases). The CDR3 runs to 14 residues. The germline CDR1 and CDR2 sequences are SNHLY and FYNNEI. The CDR3 is CATSDTRGADTQYF. The CDR3 DNA follows: TGTGCCACCAGTGATACCAGGGGAGCAGATACGCAGTATTTT.

This clonotype was found many times. Written as DNA, the CDR3 is TGTGCCAGCAGCATTCTAGCGGGGGGTGGTTCCGGGGAGCTGTTTTTT. Protein product: CASSILAGGGSGELFF. The chain combines TRBV7-2 with TRBJ2-2, with 11 bases identical to TRBD2. This CDR3 spans 16 amino acids. Germline CDR1 reads SGHTA; CDR2 reads FQGNSA. With V trimmed by 5 bases and J by 6 bases, 8 bases remained unmatched.

This sequence joins TRBV7-6 and TRBJ2-1; a weak D match, TRBD1 (6 bases). Germline V gene data show CDR1 as SGHVS and CDR2 as FNYEAQ. The CDR3 consists of 15 residues. Trimming shortened V by 5 bases and J by 3 bases, and 14 bases separated the two germline ends. In DNA, the CDR3 is TGTGCCAGCAGCCCCCAGGGGACCGACTACAATGAGCAGTTCTTC. This sequence encodes CASSPQGTDYNEQFF.

This clonotype was counted ten times or more. The chain has TRBV6-1 and TRBJ2-2; D unresolved. This CDR3 is built from 13 residues. In germline, CDR1 is MNHNS, CDR2 SASEGT. Trimming pared 1 base from V and 7 bases from J, leaving 7 bases between. In nucleotides, the CDR3 is TGTGCCAGCAGTGAAGAAGTACTCGGGGAGCTGTTTTTT. This translates into CASSEEVLGELFF.

The chain joins TRBV30 to TRBJ1-1; D is unclear. Germline CDR1 and CDR2: GTSNPN and SVGIG (reference sequence). V gave up 1 base and J gave up 5 bases, with 20 bases separating them. The CDR3 contains 16 residues. The CDR3 DNA reads TGTGCCTGGAGTGATACCGGGCCCTCTGGGTGGACTGAAGCTTTCTTT. Its translation is CAWSDTGPSGWTEAFF.

On this clonotype: An end of the junction differs from the germline gene, which may be a read error. This sequence joins TRBV5-5 and TRBJ1-3, with D possibly being TRBD1 (5 bases). This CDR3 is 15 amino acids long. Germline V gene data show CDR1 as SGHKS and CDR2 as YYEKEE (reference sequence). The CDR3: CASSLGTNSGNTIHF. The CDR3 DNA sequence: TGTGCCAGCAGCTTGGGGACAAACTCTGGAAACACCATACATTTT.

This clonotype was picked up many times. The chain combines TRBV20-1 with TRBJ2-5, with 7 nucleotides matching TRBD2. This CDR3 comprises 18 residues. CDR1 and CDR2 (germline): DFQATT, SNEGSKA (reference sequence). With 2 bases clipped from V and 0 bases from J, the junction kept 15 bases outside the gene matches. CDR3 region: CSARLRWGSGSNQETQYF. CDR3 DNA sequence: TGCAGTGCTAGACTTCGGTGGGGTAGCGGGTCAAACCAAGAGACCCAGTACTTC.

The genes are TRBV5-1 and TRBJ2-7; 12 positions agree with TRBD2. Matching the DNA end better, TRBJ2-5 makes the J call doubtful. The CDR3 has 14 residues. Per the germline V gene, CDR1 is SGHRS and CDR2 is YFSETQ. Written as DNA, the CDR3 is TGCGCCAGCAGCCAGGGGACTAGCGGGGAGACCCAGTACTTC. Protein sequence: CASSQGTSGETQYF.

This rearrangement joins TRBV19 to TRBJ1-2; 7 bases match TRBD1. CDR1 and CDR2 (germline): LNHDA, SQIVND (reference sequence). This CDR3 is 12 amino acids long. V dropped 5 bases and J dropped 12; count of bases not matched to a gene: 9. CDR3 protein: CASSSSGGVHTF. CDR3 coding DNA: TGTGCCAGTAGTTCATCAGGGGGTGTCCACACCTTC. Variable domain in full (rest from reference TRBV19 and TRBJ1-2): DGGITQSPKYLFRKEGQNVTLSCEQNLNHDAMYWYRQDPGQGLRLIYYSQIVNDFQKGDIAEGYSVSREKKESFPLTVTSAQKNPTAFYLCASSSSGGVHTFGSGTRLTVV.

The V gene is TRBV15, the J gene TRBJ2-7, with 7 bases that match TRBD1. There are 15 residues in the CDR3. Per the germline V gene, CDR1 is LNHNV and CDR2 is YYDKDF (reference sequence). V was clipped by 4 bases and J by 0 bases; unmatched bases: 6. CDR3 residues: CATSIVGQYSYEQYF. CDR3 in DNA: TGTGCCACCAGCATTGTGGGACAGTACTCCTACGAGCAGTACTTC.

This clonotype appeared many times. V usage is TRBV6-1 and J usage is TRBJ1-5; D not certain. This CDR3 region has 14 residues. With 8 bases removed from V and 0 bases from J, the gap between germline ends came to 11 bases. From germline, CDR1 is MNHNS and CDR2 SASEGT. DNA for the CDR3: TGTGCCAGCGTACGGGGTTATAGCAATCAGCCCCAGCATTTT. Its protein is CASVRGYSNQPQHF.

In its sample, this clonotype was seen many times. The chain has TRBV11-3 and TRBJ2-3; no firm D call. Germline CDR1 and CDR2: SGHNT and YENEEA. This CDR3 comprises 13 residues. Deletions cut 0 bases from V and 4 bases from J, with 5 bases between. CDR3 DNA: TGTGCCAGCAGCTTAGATCGTCCAGATACGCAGTATTTT. It specifies CASSLDRPDTQYF. Full variable domain (outside the CDR3, taken from reference TRBV11-3 and TRBJ2-3): EAGVVQSPRYKIIEKKQPVAFWCNPISGHNTLYWYLQNLGQGPELLIRYENEEAVDDSQLPKDRFSAERLKGVDSTLKIQPAELGDSAVYLCASSLDRPDTQYFGPGTRLTVL.

This sequence joins TRBV11-1 and TRBJ2-6; D gene unclear. The CDR3 runs 16 residues. V was shortened by 3 bases and J by 0 bases, with 9 bases between the two germline ends. From germline, CDR1 is SGHAT and CDR2 FQDESV (reference sequence). This CDR3 reads CASSFQSYSGANVLTF. The CDR3 DNA sequence: TGTGCCAGCAGCTTTCAAAGTTACTCTGGGGCCAACGTCCTGACTTTC.

This clonotype was observed at least ten times. The V call is TRBV27, the J call TRBJ1-2, with a possible D match to TRBD1 (5 bases). The germline V gene has CDR1 MNHEY and CDR2 SMNVEV (reference sequence). V lost 4 bases and J lost 4, with 19 bases in between. The CDR3 spans 16 residues. The CDR3 coding sequence is TGTGCCAGCAGTTCTAAAGCGGGGGGTCGGAGCTATGGCTACACCTTC. It is translated as CASSSKAGGRSYGYTF.

This clonotype has at least ten counts. Being one base from a much bigger clone, this may be a read error. The chain carries TRBV7-9 and TRBJ1-2; D not certain. The germline gives CDR1 SEHNR, CDR2 FQNEAQ (reference sequence). The CDR3 sequence is 12 residues long. V was clipped by 5 bases and J by 4 bases, with 8 bases between them. CDR3 residues: CASSPASYGYTF. In DNA form, the CDR3 reads TGTGCCAGCAGCCCAGCAAGCTATGGCTACACCTTC.